The 25 T cell receptor beta chains reported below all come from one sample, sequenced in a study of T cell responses to AZD1222 COVID-19 vaccine (dated by TCRdb to the early 2020s). The sample's time point, from its label and the paper: about 28 days (+/-7) after the second vaccine dose. Libraries were built with the immunoSEQ multiplex PCR assay. As stored in TCRdb, this immuneACCESS dataset retains in-frame rearrangements with V and J assigned. A fraction of the clones does not appear; measured against another copy, unresolved V genes explain less than half of the discrepancy, and the remainder lacks a known reason. The sample table contains 25,000 or so clones; only one count was recorded for more than 75% of them. In total, the top ten clones hold 34% of the sample. The specimen comprised peripheral blood, sampled 28 days after the second AZD1222 dose. The source of these receptors is an adult who received the AZD1222 COVID-19 vaccine.

The genes are TRBV7-3 and TRBJ2-2, with D perhaps being TRBD1 or TRBD2 (6 bases each). Germline V lookup: CDR1 SGHTA, CDR2 FQGTGA. The CDR3 consists of 15 residues. V was shortened by 4 bases and J by 5 bases, with 14 bases between the two germline ends. The CDR3 spells CASSSSVGGTGELFF. The CDR3, as DNA: TGTGCCAGCAGCTCGTCCGTAGGGGGGACCGGGGAGCTGTTTTTT.

This rearrangement joins TRBV7-8 to TRBJ1-5, with 7 bases aligning to TRBD1. CDR3 length equals 13 residues. Germline V gene sequence: CDR1 SGHVS, CDR2 FQNEAQ. V was pared by 5 bases and J by 6 bases, with 4 bases of the junction left unmatched. The CDR3 nucleotides are TGTGCCAGCAGCCGCGACAGGGCTCAGCCCCAGCATTTT. Amino acids: CASSRDRAQPQHF.

The rearrangement joins TRBV28 to TRBJ2-7; no definite D call. The CDR3 sequence is 11 residues long. The V end was cut by 7 bases, the J end by 4 bases, with 8 bases between. Germline CDR1 is MDHEN and CDR2 is SYDVKM. The CDR3 spells CASTFRYEQYF. The CDR3 region has the DNA TGTGCCAGCACTTTTAGGTACGAGCAGTACTTC.

V usage is TRBV28 and J usage is TRBJ2-2; D unresolved. This CDR3 is built from 14 residues. V lost 3 bases and J 3 bases, leaving 8 bases between the germline ends. The germline gives CDR1 MDHEN, CDR2 SYDVKM. This chain's CDR3 is CASSFSWHTGELFF. CDR3 bases: TGTGCCAGCAGTTTTAGTTGGCACACCGGGGAGCTGTTTTTT. The full variable domain, in which reference TRBV28 and TRBJ2-2 provide the parts outside the CDR3, is DVKVTQSSRYLVKRTGEKVFLECVQDMDHENMFWYRQDPGLGLRLIYFSYDVKMKEKGDIPEGYSVSREKKERFSLILESASTNQTSMYLCASSFSWHTGELFFGEGSRLTVL.

The chain has TRBV5-4 and TRBJ1-2, with D unresolved. Germline V gene data show CDR1 as SGHNT and CDR2 as YYREEE (reference sequence). V was pared by 0 bases and J by 2 bases, with 11 bases between. The CDR3 is 15 residues long. CDR3 DNA sequence: TGTGCCAGCAGCTTGGGACCGGGCTCAAACTATGGCTACACCTTC. This codes for CASSLGPGSNYGYTF.

The V and J genes are TRBV30 and TRBJ2-7; no reliable D call. Trimming stripped 4 bases from V and 7 bases from J, with 11 bases between. From germline, CDR1 is GTSNPN and CDR2 SVGIG (reference sequence). The length of the CDR3 is 11 residues. In DNA, the CDR3 is TGTGCCTGGAAGTATGGAAGGGAGCAGTACTTC. Translated: CAWKYGREQYF. Full variable domain (outside the CDR3, taken from reference TRBV30 and TRBJ2-7): SQTIHQWPATLVQPVGSPLSLECTVEGTSNPNLYWYRQAAGRGLQLLFYSVGIGQISSEVPQNLSASRPQDRQFILSSKKLLLSDSGFYLCAWKYGREQYFGPGTRLTVT.

This chain connects TRBV7-2 to TRBJ1-2, with D hard to call. The CDR3 totals 15 residues. From germline, CDR1 is SGHTA and CDR2 FQGNSA. The V end was cut by 5 bases, the J end by 8 bases, with 21 bases between. Written as DNA, the CDR3 is TGTGCCAGCAGCGGACGAGATATCCCCCTTCGGGGCTACACCTTC. Translated, it gives CASSGRDIPLRGYTF.

This chain joins TRBV28 and TRBJ1-6; D is perhaps TRBD1 (5 bases). V was trimmed by 6 bases and J by 9 bases, leaving 15 bases between them. Germline-derived CDR1 and CDR2 are MDHEN and SYDVKM. The CDR3 is 14 residues long. This CDR3 is CASSRRQGGSPLHF. The DNA of the CDR3 is TGTGCCAGCAGCCGAAGGCAGGGAGGTTCACCCCTCCACTTT.

V and J are TRBV6-1 and TRBJ2-3; 8 nucleotides match TRBD2. The CDR3 loop spans 16 amino acids. Germline V CDR1 and CDR2: MNHNS, SASEGT. The trim removed 4 bases at V and 3 bases at J, leaving 9 bases unmatched. The CDR3 nucleotides are TGTGCCAGCAGTGTGATGAGCGGGAGTACAACAGATACGCAGTATTTT. Protein product: CASSVMSGSTTDTQYF.

The rearrangement uses TRBV27 and TRBJ2-1; D is perhaps TRBD2 (7 bases). Germline lookup yields CDR1 MNHEY and CDR2 SMNVEV (reference sequence). This CDR3 comprises 16 residues. V shed 5 bases and J shed 7 bases, with 21 bases lying between them. CDR3 residues: CASSALGAGVGNEQFF. DNA of the CDR3: TGTGCCAGCAGTGCCCTGGGGGCGGGAGTGGGGAATGAGCAGTTCTTC.

This clone was observed once. This sequence joins TRBV28 and TRBJ1-2; D is undetermined. Germline lookup yields CDR1 MDHEN and CDR2 SYDVKM. The V gene lost 6 bases and the J gene lost 3 bases, with 11 bases spanning the gap. The CDR3 extends over 13 amino acids. CDR3 region: CASRIDGDYGYTF. The DNA of the CDR3 is TGTGCCAGCAGAATCGACGGAGACTATGGCTACACCTTC.

The rearrangement links TRBV7-2 to TRBJ2-2; D is ambiguous. There are 15 residues in the CDR3. Trimming took off 1 base at V and 5 bases at J, with 11 bases between the two ends. CDR1 SGHTA and CDR2 FQGNSA come from the germline V gene. The CDR3 DNA follows: TGTGCCAGCAGCTTAGGGAACCCACTTACCGGGGAGCTGTTTTTT. Its protein is CASSLGNPLTGELFF.

The chain has TRBV12-3 or TRBV12-4 and TRBJ2-7; D gene unclear. Trimming removed 5 bases at V and 2 bases at J, with 10 bases between. The CDR3 runs to 13 residues. The DNA for the CDR3 is TGTGCCAGCAGTGCGGTACACGCCTACGAGCAGTACTTC. Its translation is CASSAVHAYEQYF.

This chain uses TRBV28 with TRBJ1-2; 7 bases align to TRBD1. CDR1 MDHEN and CDR2 SYDVKM come from the germline V gene. The CDR3 is 14 amino acids. J was trimmed by 8 bases and V by 3 bases; bases with no gene match: 9. The CDR3 here is CASSFFAGGGGYTF. The CDR3 DNA reads TGTGCCAGCAGTTTCTTCGCAGGGGGTGGGGGCTACACCTTC.

There are a few counts of this clone. This rearrangement joins TRBV7-8 to TRBJ1-5; 11 nucleotides agree with TRBD1. V shed 5 bases, J shed 0 bases, and the junction held 3 bases outside the gene matches. This CDR3 contains 16 residues. Germline-derived CDR1 and CDR2 are SGHVS and FQNEAQ. The CDR3: CASSDGQGASNQPQHF. CDR3 sequence (DNA): TGTGCCAGCAGCGACGGACAGGGGGCTAGCAATCAGCCCCAGCATTTT.

There are a few counts of this clone. The genes are TRBV2 and TRBJ2-7; weak D call: TRBD1 (5 bases). V lost 6 bases to trimming and J lost 1 base, with 13 bases between them. Germline values: CDR1 SNHLY, CDR2 FYNNEI. The length of the CDR3 is 14 residues. CDR3 sequence (DNA): TGTGCCAGCAGGCCGCATGGGGCATCCTACGAGCAGTACTTC. Translation gives CASRPHGASYEQYF.

V and J are TRBV28 and TRBJ1-6; D is unresolved. The CDR3 covers 15 residues. The V end lost 5 bases, the J end lost 3 bases, and 11 bases lay between the germline ends. The germline gives CDR1 MDHEN, CDR2 SYDVKM. The CDR3 nucleotides read TGTGCCAGCAGTAAGAGGAGCGGCTATAATTCACCCCTCCACTTT. Its protein is CASSKRSGYNSPLHF.

V is TRBV5-4 and J is TRBJ2-7; D not resolved. Germline CDR1 is SGHNT and CDR2 is YYREEE (reference sequence). The CDR3 consists of 16 residues. V was cut by 1 base and J by 1 base, with 15 bases left in between. As DNA, the CDR3 is TGTGCCAGCAGCTTGTCGGTGGCAGCCTCATCCTACGAGCAGTACTTC. This codes for CASSLSVAASSYEQYF. Full variable domain (rest looked up from reference TRBV5-4 and TRBJ2-7): ETGVTQSPTHLIKTRGQQVTLRCSSQSGHNTVSWYQQALGQGPQFIFQYYREEENGRGNFPPRFSGLQFPNYSSELNVNALELDDSALYLCASSLSVAASSYEQYFGPGTRLTVT.

This clone was recorded once. The chain has TRBV14 and TRBJ1-4, with 7 nucleotides matching TRBD1. The CDR3 consists of 15 residues. Trimming at V came to 2 bases and at J to 7 bases, leaving 7 bases not matched to a gene. From germline, CDR1 is SGHDN and CDR2 FVKESK. The CDR3 sequence is CASSQSTGFSEKLFF. The CDR3 DNA reads TGTGCCAGCAGCCAATCGACAGGGTTCAGTGAAAAACTGTTTTTT.

This sequence joins TRBV7-9 and TRBJ2-1; D not resolved. With 5 bases removed from V and 6 bases from J, the gap between germline ends came to 17 bases. CDR3 length: 15 amino acids. Germline loops: CDR1 SEHNR, CDR2 FQNEAQ (reference sequence). The CDR3 DNA reads TGTGCCAGCAGCCCCCCACCCCGAATCGGCAATGAGCAGTTCTTC. Translation: CASSPPPRIGNEQFF.

The chain joins TRBV11-3 to TRBJ2-1; D might be TRBD1 (5 bases). The CDR3 length is 14 residues. The germline V and J ends were trimmed by 5 bases and 6 bases, with 14 bases remaining between them. Germline loops: CDR1 SGHNT, CDR2 YENEEA. The CDR3 DNA reads TGTGCCAGCAGCCCGCAGGGTGTGAGCAATGAGCAGTTCTTC. Translated, it gives CASSPQGVSNEQFF.

Points on this clone: One end of the junction does not line up with germline, which may come from a read error. V gene TRBV7-7 combines with J gene TRBJ2-1; 9 nucleotides agree with TRBD2. The CDR3 length is 17 residues. Germline values: CDR1 SSHAT, CDR2 FNYEAQ (reference sequence). In DNA, the CDR3 is TGTGCTAGCAGCTTACGGCCCGGGACTAGCTTAGGGAATGAGCAGTTCTTC. This encodes CASSLRPGTSLGNEQFF.

This clone was counted a single time. V gene TRBV6-1 combines with J gene TRBJ2-4, with a tentative D call TRBD1 (5 bases). The V gene lost 3 bases and the J gene lost 0 bases, with 15 bases spanning the gap. Germline lookup yields CDR1 MNHNS and CDR2 SASEGT. The CDR3 spans 17 residues. The CDR3 DNA is TGTGCCAGCAGTGAGTTGGCAGGGTTACTAGCCAAAAACATTCAGTACTTC. Its protein is CASSELAGLLAKNIQYF.

The chain links TRBV25-1 to TRBJ2-3; D unclear. Trimming shortened V by 0 bases and J by 8 bases, and 12 bases separated the two germline ends. Germline-derived CDR1 and CDR2 are MGHDK and SYGVNS. This CDR3 contains 14 residues. CDR3 DNA: TGTGCCAGCAGTGAATACCCACTAACCCCTACGCAGTATTTT. It codes for CASSEYPLTPTQYF. Full variable domain (remainder filled in from reference TRBV25-1 and TRBJ2-3): EADIYQTPRYLVIGTGKKITLECSQTMGHDKMYWYQQDPGMELHLIHYSYGVNSTEKGDLSSESTVSRIRTEHFPLTLESARPSHTSQYLCASSEYPLTPTQYFGPGTRLTVL.

The rearrangement uses TRBV27 and TRBJ2-1; D may be TRBD2 (5 bases). The CDR3 is 15 residues long. V dropped 3 bases and J dropped 6 bases, with 15 bases sitting between them. Per the germline V gene, CDR1 is MNHEY and CDR2 is SMNVEV (reference sequence). The CDR3: CASSFPPLALNEQFF. CDR3 bases: TGTGCCAGCAGTTTCCCCCCTCTAGCTCTCAATGAGCAGTTCTTC.